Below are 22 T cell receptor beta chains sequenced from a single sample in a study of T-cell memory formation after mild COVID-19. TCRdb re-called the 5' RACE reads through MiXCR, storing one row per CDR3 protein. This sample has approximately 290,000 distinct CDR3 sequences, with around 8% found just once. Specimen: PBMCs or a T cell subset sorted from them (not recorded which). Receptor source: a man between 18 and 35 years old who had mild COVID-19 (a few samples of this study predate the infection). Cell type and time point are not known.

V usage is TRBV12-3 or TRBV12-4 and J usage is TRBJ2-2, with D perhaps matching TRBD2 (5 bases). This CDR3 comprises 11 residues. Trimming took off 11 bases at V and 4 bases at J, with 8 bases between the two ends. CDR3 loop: CAQRGTGELFF. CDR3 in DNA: TGTGCCCAACGGGGCACCGGGGAGCTGTTTTTT.

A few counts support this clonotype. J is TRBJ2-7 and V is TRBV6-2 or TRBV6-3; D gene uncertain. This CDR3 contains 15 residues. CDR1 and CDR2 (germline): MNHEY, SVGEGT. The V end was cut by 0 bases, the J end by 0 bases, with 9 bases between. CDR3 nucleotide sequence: TGTGCCAGCAGTTACTCGATGCAGAGCTCCTACGAGCAGTACGTC. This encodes CASSYSMQSSYEQYV.

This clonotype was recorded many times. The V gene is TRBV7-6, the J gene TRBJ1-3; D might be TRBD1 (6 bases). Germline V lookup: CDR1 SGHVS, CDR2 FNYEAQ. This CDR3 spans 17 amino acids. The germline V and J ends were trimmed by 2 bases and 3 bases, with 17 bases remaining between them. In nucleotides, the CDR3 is TGTGCCAGCAGCTTAACCCCCTTGGGGGCAGGTGGAAACACCATATATTTT. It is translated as CASSLTPLGAGGNTIYF.

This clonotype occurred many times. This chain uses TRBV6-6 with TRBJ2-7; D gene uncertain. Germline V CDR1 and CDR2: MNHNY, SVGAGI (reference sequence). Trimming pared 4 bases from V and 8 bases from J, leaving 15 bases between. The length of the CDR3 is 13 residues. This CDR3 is CASSSGGVPKQYV. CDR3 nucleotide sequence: TGTGCCAGCAGTTCAGGTGGTGTCCCGAAGCAGTACGTC.

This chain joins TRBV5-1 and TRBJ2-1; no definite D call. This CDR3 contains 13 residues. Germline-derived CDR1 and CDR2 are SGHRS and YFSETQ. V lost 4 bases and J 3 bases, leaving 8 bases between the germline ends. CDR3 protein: CASSADIYNEQFF. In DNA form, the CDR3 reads TGCGCCAGCAGCGCCGACATCTACAATGAGCAGTTCTTC.

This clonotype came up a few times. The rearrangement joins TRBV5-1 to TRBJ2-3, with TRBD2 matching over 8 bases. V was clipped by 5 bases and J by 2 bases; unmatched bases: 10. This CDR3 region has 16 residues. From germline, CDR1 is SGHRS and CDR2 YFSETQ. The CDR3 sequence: CASSSGAGVDTDTQYF. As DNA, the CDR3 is TGCGCCAGCAGTTCTGGAGCGGGGGTCGACACAGATACGCAGTATTTT.

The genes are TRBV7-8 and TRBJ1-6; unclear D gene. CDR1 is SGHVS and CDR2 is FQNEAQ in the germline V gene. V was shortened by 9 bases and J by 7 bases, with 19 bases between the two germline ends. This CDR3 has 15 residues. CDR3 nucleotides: TGTGCCAGTCGGGGAGAGGTTGCGTGGAATTCACCCCTCCACTTT. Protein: CASRGEVAWNSPLHF.

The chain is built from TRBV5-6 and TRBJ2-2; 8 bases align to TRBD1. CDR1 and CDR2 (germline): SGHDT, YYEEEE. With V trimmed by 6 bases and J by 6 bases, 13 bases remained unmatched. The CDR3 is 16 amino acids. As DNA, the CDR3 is TGTGCCAGCACCCCGGGCCCGGCAGGGGGCCCCGGGGAGCTGTTTTTT. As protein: CASTPGPAGGPGELFF.

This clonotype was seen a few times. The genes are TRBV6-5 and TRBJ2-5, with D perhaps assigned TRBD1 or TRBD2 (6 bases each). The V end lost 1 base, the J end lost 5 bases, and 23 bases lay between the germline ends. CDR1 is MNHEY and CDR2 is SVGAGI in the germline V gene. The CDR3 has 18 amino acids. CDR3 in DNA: TGTGCCAGCAGTTACTGGTTACCGGGGGCCGGCGGTGAGGAGACCCAGTACTTC. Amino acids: CASSYWLPGAGGEETQYF.

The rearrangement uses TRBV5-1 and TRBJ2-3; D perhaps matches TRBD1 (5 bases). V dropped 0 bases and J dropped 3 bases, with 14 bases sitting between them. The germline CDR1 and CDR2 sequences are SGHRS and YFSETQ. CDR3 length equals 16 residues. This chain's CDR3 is CASSLALRQTTDTQYF. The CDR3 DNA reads TGCGCCAGCAGCTTGGCCCTGCGACAGACGACAGATACGCAGTATTTT.

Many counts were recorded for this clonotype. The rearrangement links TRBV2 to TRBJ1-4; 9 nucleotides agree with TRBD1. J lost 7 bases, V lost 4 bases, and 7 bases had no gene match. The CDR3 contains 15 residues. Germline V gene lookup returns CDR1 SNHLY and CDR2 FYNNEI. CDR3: CASSAEGTGSEKLFF. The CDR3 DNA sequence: TGTGCCAGCAGTGCTGAGGGGACAGGGAGTGAAAAACTGTTTTTT. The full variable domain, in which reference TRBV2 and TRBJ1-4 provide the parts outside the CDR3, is EPEVTQTPSHQVTQMGQEVILRCVPISNHLYFYWYRQILGQKVEFLVSFYNNEISEKSEIFDDQFSVERPDGSNFTLKIRSTKLEDSAMYFCASSAEGTGSEKLFFGSGTQLSVL.

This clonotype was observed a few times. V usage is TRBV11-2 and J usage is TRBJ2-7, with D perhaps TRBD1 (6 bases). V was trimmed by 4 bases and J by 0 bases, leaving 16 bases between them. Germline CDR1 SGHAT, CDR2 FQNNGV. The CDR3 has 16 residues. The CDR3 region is CASSSVDRRSSYEQYV. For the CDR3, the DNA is TGTGCCAGCAGCTCCGTAGACAGGAGGAGCTCCTACGAGCAGTACGTC.

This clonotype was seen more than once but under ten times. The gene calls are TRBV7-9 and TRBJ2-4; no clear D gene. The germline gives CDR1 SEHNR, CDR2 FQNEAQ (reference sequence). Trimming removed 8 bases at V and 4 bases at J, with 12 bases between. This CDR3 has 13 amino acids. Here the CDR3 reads CASRPALKNIQYF. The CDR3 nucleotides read TGTGCCAGCCGCCCGGCCCTAAAAAACATTCAGTACTTC.

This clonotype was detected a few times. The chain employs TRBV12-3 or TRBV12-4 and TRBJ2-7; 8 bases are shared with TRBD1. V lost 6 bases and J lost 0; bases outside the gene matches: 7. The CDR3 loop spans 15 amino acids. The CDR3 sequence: CASSLDRGYSYEQYF. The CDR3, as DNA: TGTGCCAGCAGCCTCGACAGGGGATACTCCTACGAGCAGTACTTC.

The CDR3 reads CSVRFTFETGELFF. CDR3 DNA: TGCAGCGTTCGGTTCACTTTTGAGACCGGGGAGCTGTTTTTT. The V and J genes are TRBV29-1 and TRBJ2-2; D remains ambiguous. Germline CDR1 is SQVTM and CDR2 is ANQGSEA. The CDR3 has 14 amino acids. Trimming removed 5 bases from V and 5 bases from J, with 15 bases in between.

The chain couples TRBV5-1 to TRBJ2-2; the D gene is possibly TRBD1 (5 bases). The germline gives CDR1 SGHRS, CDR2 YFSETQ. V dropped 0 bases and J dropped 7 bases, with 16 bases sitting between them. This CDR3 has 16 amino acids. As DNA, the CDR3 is TGCGCCAGCAGCTTGGCCGGTCCAGGGAATGGCGGGGAGCTGTTTTTT. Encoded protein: CASSLAGPGNGGELFF.

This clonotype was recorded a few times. CDR3 amino acids: CASSQERRNTEAFF. In DNA, the CDR3 is TGTGCCAGCAGCCAAGAGCGCAGGAACACTGAAGCTTTCTTT. The rearrangement uses TRBV3-1 and TRBJ1-1; D is uncertain. CDR1 LGHDT and CDR2 YNNKEL come from the germline V gene (reference sequence). CDR3 size: 14 residues. Trimming took off 0 bases at V and 1 base at J, with 6 bases between the two ends.

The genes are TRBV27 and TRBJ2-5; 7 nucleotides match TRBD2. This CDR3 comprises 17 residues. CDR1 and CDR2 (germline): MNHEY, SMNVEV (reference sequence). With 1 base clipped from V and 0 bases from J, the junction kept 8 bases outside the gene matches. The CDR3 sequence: CASSLYSRLADQETQYF. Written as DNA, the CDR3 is TGTGCCAGCAGTTTATATAGCCGGCTAGCGGACCAAGAGACCCAGTACTTC.

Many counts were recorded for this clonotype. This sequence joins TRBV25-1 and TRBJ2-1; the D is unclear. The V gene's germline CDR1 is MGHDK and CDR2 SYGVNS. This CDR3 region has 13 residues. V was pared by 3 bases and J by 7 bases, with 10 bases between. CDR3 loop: CASSDGWANEQFF. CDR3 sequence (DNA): TGTGCCAGCAGTGATGGGTGGGCGAATGAGCAGTTCTTC.

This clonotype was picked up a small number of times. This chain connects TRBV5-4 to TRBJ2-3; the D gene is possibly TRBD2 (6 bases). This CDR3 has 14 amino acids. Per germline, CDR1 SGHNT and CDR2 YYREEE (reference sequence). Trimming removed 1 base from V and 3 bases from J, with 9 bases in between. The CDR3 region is CASSLWGVTDTQYF. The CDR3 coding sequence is TGTGCCAGCAGCTTGTGGGGGGTTACAGATACGCAGTATTTT.

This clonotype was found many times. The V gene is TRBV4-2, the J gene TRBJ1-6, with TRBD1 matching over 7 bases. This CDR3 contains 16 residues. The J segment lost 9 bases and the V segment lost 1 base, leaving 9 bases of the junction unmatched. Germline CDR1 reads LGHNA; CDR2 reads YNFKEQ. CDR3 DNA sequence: TGTGCCAGCAGCCAAGGGGGCTCGGACAGGAGTTCACCCCTCCACTTT. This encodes CASSQGGSDRSSPLHF.

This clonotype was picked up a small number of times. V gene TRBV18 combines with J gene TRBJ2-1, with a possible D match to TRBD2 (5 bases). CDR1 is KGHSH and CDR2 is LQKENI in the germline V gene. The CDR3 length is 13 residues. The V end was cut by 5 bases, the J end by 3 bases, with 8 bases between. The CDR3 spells CASSTGDYNEQFF. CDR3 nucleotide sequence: TGTGCCAGCTCAACCGGGGACTACAATGAGCAGTTCTTC.